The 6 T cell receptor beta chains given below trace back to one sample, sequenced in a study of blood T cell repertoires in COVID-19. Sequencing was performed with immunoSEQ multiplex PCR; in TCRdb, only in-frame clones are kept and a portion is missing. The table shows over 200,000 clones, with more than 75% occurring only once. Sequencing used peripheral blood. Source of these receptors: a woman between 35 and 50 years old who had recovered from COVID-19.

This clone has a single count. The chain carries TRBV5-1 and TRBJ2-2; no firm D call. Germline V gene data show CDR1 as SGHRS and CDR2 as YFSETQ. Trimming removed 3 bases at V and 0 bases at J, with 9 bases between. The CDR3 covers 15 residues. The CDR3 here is CASSYTVANTGELFF. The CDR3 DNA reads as TGCGCCAGCAGCTACACCGTGGCGAACACCGGGGAGCTGTTTTTT.

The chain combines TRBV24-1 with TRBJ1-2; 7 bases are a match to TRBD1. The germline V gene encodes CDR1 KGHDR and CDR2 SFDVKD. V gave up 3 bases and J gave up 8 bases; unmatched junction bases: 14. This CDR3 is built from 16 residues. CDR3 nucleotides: TGTGCCACCAGTGATCCACCGGGACAGAGGTCGAGCGGCTACACCTTC. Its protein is CATSDPPGQRSSGYTF.

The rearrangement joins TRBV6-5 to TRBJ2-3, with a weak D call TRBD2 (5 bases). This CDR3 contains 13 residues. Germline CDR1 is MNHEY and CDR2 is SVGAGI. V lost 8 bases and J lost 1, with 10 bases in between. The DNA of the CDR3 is TGTGCCAGCCAGAGGGTCCGCACAGATACGCAGTATTTT. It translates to CASQRVRTDTQYF.

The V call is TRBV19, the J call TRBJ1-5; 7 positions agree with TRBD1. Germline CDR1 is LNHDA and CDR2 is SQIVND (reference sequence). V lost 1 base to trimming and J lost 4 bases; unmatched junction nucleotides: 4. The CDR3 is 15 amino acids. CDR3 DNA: TGTGCCAGTAGTATAGGAGGACAGGTAAATCAGCCCCAGCATTTT. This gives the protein CASSIGGQVNQPQHF.

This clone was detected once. The CDR3 DNA follows: TGTGCCAGCAGCCACAAGCGGGGCCCCTACGAGCAGTACTTC. Residues: CASSHKRGPYEQYF. The chain joins TRBV6-2 or TRBV6-3 to TRBJ2-7; TRBD2 matches 7 bases. This CDR3 comprises 14 residues. Germline CDR1 and CDR2: MNHEY and SVGEGT. Trimming removed 6 bases from V and 2 bases from J; junction bases left unmatched: 7.

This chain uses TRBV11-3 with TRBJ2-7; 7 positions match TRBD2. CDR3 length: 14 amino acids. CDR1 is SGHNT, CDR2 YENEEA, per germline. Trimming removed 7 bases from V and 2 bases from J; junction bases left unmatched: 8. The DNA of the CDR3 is TGTGCCAGCACCCCCCCGGGAGGCCCCTACGAGCAGTACGTC. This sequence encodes CASTPPGGPYEQYV.